A single sample gave rise to the 6 T cell receptor beta chains below, sequenced in a study of blood T cell repertoires in COVID-19 (dated by TCRdb to the early 2020s). Receptor amplification or capture employed the immunoSEQ multiplex PCR assay. Drawn from immuneACCESS, this table holds only the in-frame rearrangements with V and J called that TCRdb kept. Clones are partly lost; checked studies trace under half to an unresolved V gene and leave the rest unexplained. Recorded for this sample are roughly 60,000 clones; 72% of them occurred a single time. The biggest ten clones account for 4.8% of the sample. The sample taken for sequencing was peripheral blood. These receptors all come from a woman aged 70 to 79 with COVID-19, enrolled during active disease.

This chain connects TRBV27 to TRBJ1-4, with D perhaps TRBD1 (6 bases). V lost 6 bases and J lost 8, with 16 bases in between. The CDR3 has 14 amino acids. Germline V gene sequence: CDR1 MNHEY, CDR2 SMNVEV (reference sequence). Here the CDR3 DNA reads TGTGCCAGCAGGGGGTGGGAGGGACACGAAAAACTGTTTTTT. Translation gives CASRGWEGHEKLFF.

The rearrangement joins TRBV19 to TRBJ1-2, with D possibly matching TRBD1 (6 bases). Germline CDR1 reads LNHDA; CDR2 reads SQIVND (reference sequence). Deletions cut 4 bases from V and 4 bases from J, with 16 bases between. CDR3 length: 15 residues. DNA for the CDR3: TGTGCCAGTAGTAGGTTAGGGACATCCACCTATGGCTACACCTTC. Its translation is CASSRLGTSTYGYTF.

This chain uses TRBV2 with TRBJ1-1; weak D call: TRBD1 (5 bases). Trimming removed 6 bases at V and 0 bases at J, with 11 bases between. Looked up from germline, CDR1 is SNHLY and CDR2 is FYNNEI. This CDR3 contains 14 residues. The chain's CDR3 is CASSPTVMNTEAFF. For the CDR3, the DNA is TGTGCCAGCAGCCCGACAGTTATGAACACTGAAGCTTTCTTT.

V gene TRBV5-1 combines with J gene TRBJ2-2; D perhaps matches TRBD2 (6 bases). This CDR3 has 13 amino acids. The germline V gene encodes CDR1 SGHRS and CDR2 YFSETQ. The V end lost 4 bases, the J end lost 6 bases, and 10 bases lay between the germline ends. The CDR3 loop reads CASSPGEAGELFF. The CDR3 nucleotides are TGCGCCAGCAGCCCGGGGGAGGCCGGGGAGCTGTTTTTT.

The chain combines TRBV5-1 with TRBJ1-1; maybe TRBD1 (6 bases). V was pared by 4 bases and J by 1 base, with 17 bases between. In germline, CDR1 is SGHRS, CDR2 YFSETQ. The CDR3 spans 16 residues. The CDR3 DNA reads TGCGCCAGCAGCGGACGGACAGCTGGGGCGAACACTGAAGCTTTCTTT. This codes for CASSGRTAGANTEAFF.

V gene TRBV7-2 combines with J gene TRBJ2-1; D is unclear. The germline V and J ends were trimmed by 2 bases and 3 bases, with 5 bases remaining between them. The CDR3 extends over 13 amino acids. From germline, CDR1 is SGHTA and CDR2 FQGNSA. The CDR3 nucleotides are TGTGCCAGCAGCTTAATATTCTACAATGAGCAGTTCTTC. Its protein is CASSLIFYNEQFF.